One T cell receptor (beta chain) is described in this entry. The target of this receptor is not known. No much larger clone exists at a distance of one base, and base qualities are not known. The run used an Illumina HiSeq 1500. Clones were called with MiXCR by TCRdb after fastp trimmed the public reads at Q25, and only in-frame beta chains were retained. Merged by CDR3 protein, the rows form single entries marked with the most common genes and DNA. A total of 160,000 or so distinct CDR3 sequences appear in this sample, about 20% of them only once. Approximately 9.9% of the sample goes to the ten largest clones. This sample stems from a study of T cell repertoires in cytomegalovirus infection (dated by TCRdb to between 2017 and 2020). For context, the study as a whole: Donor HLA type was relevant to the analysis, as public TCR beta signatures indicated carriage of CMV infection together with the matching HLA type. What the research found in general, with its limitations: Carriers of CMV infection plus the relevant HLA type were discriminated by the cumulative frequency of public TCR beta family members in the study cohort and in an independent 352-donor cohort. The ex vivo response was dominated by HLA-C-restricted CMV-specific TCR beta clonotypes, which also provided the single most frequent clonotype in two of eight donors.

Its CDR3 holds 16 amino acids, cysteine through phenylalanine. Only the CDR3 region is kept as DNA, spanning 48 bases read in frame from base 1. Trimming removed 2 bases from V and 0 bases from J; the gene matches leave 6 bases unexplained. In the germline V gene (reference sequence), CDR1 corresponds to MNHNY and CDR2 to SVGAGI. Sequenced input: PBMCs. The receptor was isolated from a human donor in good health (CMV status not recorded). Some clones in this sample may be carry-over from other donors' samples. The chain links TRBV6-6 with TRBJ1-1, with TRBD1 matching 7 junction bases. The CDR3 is CASSYGTEPMNTEAFF. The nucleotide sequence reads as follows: TGTGCCAGCAGTTACGGGACAGAGCCCATGAACACTGAAGCTTTCTTT.